These 5 T cell receptor beta chains were sequenced from one sample in a study of blood T cell repertoires in COVID-19. Measured with immunoSEQ multiplex PCR; TCRdb has only the in-frame clones, and not every one. Seen here are about 120,000 clones, about 86% observed once, and the top ten hold about 6%. Sequencing was done on a sample of peripheral blood. Receptors originate from a man of 80 years or more with active or convalescent COVID-19.

The chain employs TRBV10-1 and TRBJ1-2; no clear D. CDR1 WNHNN and CDR2 SYGVQD come from the germline V gene (reference sequence). V was trimmed by 5 bases and J by 4 bases, leaving 17 bases between them. The CDR3 has 15 residues. The CDR3 protein is CASSPTGPPGYGYTF. In DNA form, the CDR3 reads TGCGCCAGCAGTCCCACGGGTCCCCCCGGCTATGGCTACACCTTC.

A single count supports this clone. The chain links TRBV30 to TRBJ1-6, with D possibly matching TRBD1 (6 bases). V lost 3 bases and J lost 6, with 15 bases in between. The CDR3 consists of 15 residues. The V gene's germline CDR1 is GTSNPN and CDR2 SVGIG (reference sequence). As DNA, the CDR3 is TGTGCCTGGAGCCCTGGGGGCAGGGTTAATTCACCCCTCCACTTT. It translates to CAWSPGGRVNSPLHF.

The rearrangement uses TRBV7-2 and TRBJ2-5; 8 bases align to TRBD2. From germline, CDR1 is SGHTA and CDR2 FQGNSA. The V segment lost 0 bases and the J segment 2 bases; nucleotides outside the gene matches: 8. This CDR3 is 17 amino acids long. The CDR3 here is CASSLALSGGDQETQYF. The CDR3 region has the DNA TGTGCCAGCAGCTTAGCGTTAAGCGGGGGCGATCAAGAGACCCAGTACTTC.

The chain uses TRBV6-1 and TRBJ2-3; maybe TRBD2 (6 bases). The germline V gene encodes CDR1 MNHNS and CDR2 SASEGT. V was trimmed by 1 base and J by 5 bases, leaving 10 bases between them. The length of the CDR3 is 14 residues. The CDR3 here is CASSEVYGGDTQYF. The DNA of the CDR3 is TGTGCCAGCAGTGAAGTATACGGGGGAGATACGCAGTATTTT.

The chain employs TRBV9 and TRBJ1-2, with 7 bases matching TRBD1. V was pared by 2 bases and J by 6 bases, with 10 bases of the junction left unmatched. The CDR3 consists of 15 residues. CDR1 is SGDLS and CDR2 is YYNGEE in the germline V gene. CDR3 region: CASSVSGDRVNGYTF. CDR3 in DNA: TGTGCCAGCAGCGTGTCCGGAGACAGGGTCAATGGCTACACCTTC.